Each of the 9 T cell receptor beta chains below was sequenced from the same sample in a study of identical twins. TCRdb independently ran MiXCR on the 5' RACE reads; one entry per CDR3 protein. The table records about 530,000 distinct CDR3 sequences, 12% to 15% of them present only once. This sample also appeared in a second study, on yellow fever vaccine responses in identical twins.

The sequenced sample was CD4+ T cells sorted from blood. Source of these receptors: a woman between 18 and 29 years old in good health.

The J gene is TRBJ2-7, the V gene TRBV27, with 9 bases aligning to TRBD2. Germline CDR1 is MNHEY and CDR2 is SMNVEV (reference sequence). The CDR3 covers 18 residues. V shed 2 bases, J shed 0 bases, and the junction held 11 bases outside the gene matches. CDR3 loop: CASSLLPSGNTASYEQYF. For the CDR3, the DNA is TGTGCCAGCAGTTTACTTCCTAGCGGGAACACCGCCTCCTACGAGCAGTACTTC.

The gene calls are TRBV24-1 and TRBJ2-1, with 7 bases aligning to TRBD2. V shed 4 bases and J 2 bases; nucleotides not matched to a gene: 7. Germline V gene lookup returns CDR1 KGHDR and CDR2 SFDVKD. The CDR3 length is 16 residues. The CDR3, as DNA: TGTGCCACCAGTGACCTGGGGAGGGATACCTACAATGAGCAGTTCTTC. Its translation is CATSDLGRDTYNEQFF.

CDR3 DNA: TGTGCCAGCAGAGAGGGAGTTCAGCAAGAGACCCAGTACTTC. Encoded protein: CASREGVQQETQYF. The chain uses TRBV12-3 or TRBV12-4 and TRBJ2-5; TRBD2 might be the D (5 bases). The V and J ends lost 6 bases and 2 bases respectively, with 13 bases between them. The CDR3 length is 14 residues.

This clonotype was seen only a few times. The rearrangement joins TRBV24-1 to TRBJ2-4; D is possibly TRBD1 (6 bases). V lost 3 bases and J 0 bases, leaving 8 bases between the germline ends. CDR1 is KGHDR, CDR2 SFDVKD, per germline. The CDR3 spans 15 residues. In DNA form, the CDR3 reads TGTGCCACCAGTGATGACAGGTTAGCCAAAAACATTCAGTACTTC. It yields the protein CATSDDRLAKNIQYF.

This chain connects TRBV27 to TRBJ2-3, with 11 bases aligning to TRBD2. CDR1 and CDR2 from the germline V gene are MNHEY and SMNVEV (reference sequence). V gave up 5 bases and J gave up 6 bases; unmatched junction bases: 7. The CDR3 is 15 amino acids. CDR3 in DNA: TGTGCCAGCAGTGTAACTAGCGGGAGAAAGGATACGCAGTATTTT. Its protein is CASSVTSGRKDTQYF.

The chain uses TRBV10-3 and TRBJ2-1; 13 positions match TRBD2. Germline-derived CDR1 and CDR2 are ENHRY and SYGVKD. V trimming: 6 bases; J trimming: 7 bases; junction bases outside the gene matches: 12. The CDR3 consists of 17 residues. CDR3 DNA: TGTGCCATCAGGGGGACTAGCGGGGAATACGGCACGAATGAGCAGTTCTTC. Translated: CAIRGTSGEYGTNEQFF.

At least ten counts were recorded for this clonotype. This chain joins TRBV29-1 and TRBJ2-4, with D unresolved. Germline CDR1 SQVTM, CDR2 ANQGSEA. V dropped 4 bases and J dropped 0 bases, with 13 bases sitting between them. The CDR3 is made up of 15 amino acids. CDR3 sequence reads: CSVGDGRLAKNIQYF. The CDR3 nucleotides read TGCAGCGTTGGGGATGGCAGACTAGCCAAAAACATTCAGTACTTC.

This clonotype has just one count. J is TRBJ2-5 and V is TRBV14; 10 bases agree with TRBD1. The V gene's germline CDR1 is SGHDN and CDR2 FVKESK. This CDR3 is built from 16 residues. The V gene end was trimmed by 4 bases and the J gene end by 5 bases; junction bases not matched to a gene: 10. The CDR3 region is CASSRSTGGTWETQYF. The CDR3 nucleotides read TGTGCCAGCAGCCGATCGACAGGGGGCACGTGGGAGACCCAGTACTTC.

The CDR3 sequence: CASSPPGLAGGPFTGELFF. The CDR3 DNA follows: TGTGCCAGCAGCCCTCCGGGACTAGCGGGGGGGCCTTTCACCGGGGAGCTGTTTTTT. This chain joins TRBV11-2 and TRBJ2-2; 16 nucleotides align to TRBD2. The CDR3 covers 19 residues. V was pared by 5 bases and J by 4 bases, with 10 bases of the junction left unmatched. CDR1 and CDR2 from the germline V gene are SGHAT and FQNNGV.